The rows below give T cell receptor beta chains drawn from one sample of a study of T cell repertoires in cytomegalovirus infection. TCRdb fed the reads into MiXCR, producing one record per CDR3 protein. The data show fewer than 200,000 distinct CDR3 sequences, roughly 14% seen once. The sequencing input was PBMCs. These receptors all come from a human donor in good health (CMV status not recorded). Some clones in this sample may be carry-over from other donors' samples. CDR3s include the opening cysteine and the closing phenylalanine or tryptophan. A D gene is named only where the DNA matches it firmly. Clone size is given for some rows only: seen once, a few or many times, or a class if the clone is expanded.

J	V	size	D	DNA	CDR3
TRBJ1-5	TRBV19	-	-	TGTGCCAGTAGCGGGACAACACCCCAGCATTTT	CASSGTTPQHF
TRBJ2-1	TRBV11-2	-	-	TGTGCCAGCAGCTCGGGACTTAAGGACAATGAGCAGTTCTTC	CASSSGLKDNEQFF
TRBJ2-1	TRBV7-9	few	-	TGTGCCAGCAGCGCCACTAGAGACGAGCAGTTCTTC	CASSATRDEQFF
TRBJ2-1	TRBV7-2	many	-	TGTGCCAGCAGCTTTAAGCTCGGAACATCTATCAATGAGCAGTTCTTC	CASSFKLGTSINEQFF
TRBJ2-4	TRBV7-2	many	TRBD2	TGTGCCAGCAGCTTATCCGGACTAGCGGGGTTACACATTCAGTACTTC	CASSLSGLAGLHIQYF
TRBJ2-3	TRBV11-3	many	-	TGTGCCAGCAGCCACCGGACCCGAAGGTCCGCAGATACGCAGTATTTT	CASSHRTRRSADTQYF
TRBJ1-3	TRBV7-9	many	-	TGTGCTTCCAAGGGGAGCCAGACCTCTGGAAACACCATATATTTT	CASKGSQTSGNTIYF
TRBJ2-7	TRBV29-1	-	TRBD2	TGCAGCGTACGGCGGGAGGGCCTTCGATACGAGCAGTACTTC	CSVRREGLRYEQYF
TRBJ2-5	TRBV7-9	many	TRBD2	TGTGCCAGCAGCCCGGGGGGGGAAGAGACCCAGTACTTC	CASSPGGEETQYF
TRBJ1-1	TRBV7-8	many	-	TGTGCCAGCAGCCCTTACGGGACAACGAACACTGAAGCTTTCTTT	CASSPYGTTNTEAFF
TRBJ1-1	TRBV28	many	-	TGTGCCAGCAGAGCGGGTTTTTCGGGGGCGAACACTGAAGCTTTCTTT	CASRAGFSGANTEAFF
TRBJ2-1	TRBV28	many	-	TGTGCCAGCAGTTTATCCCGCCATGAGCAGTTCTTC	CASSLSRHEQFF
TRBJ1-1	TRBV28	many	-	TGTGCCAGCAGAGGGAGGAACACTGAAGCTTTCTTT	CASRGRNTEAFF
TRBJ1-5	TRBV7-2	many	-	TGTGCCAGCAGCAGGGACACGCCGCTGGGCAATCAGCCCCAGCATTTT	CASSRDTPLGNQPQHF
TRBJ1-1	TRBV20-1	-	-	TGCAGTGCTATGCCAGGGTGGACTGAAGCTTTCTTT	CSAMPGWTEAFF
TRBJ2-1	TRBV6-5	-	TRBD1	TGTGCCAGCAGTTACGTTGCGGGACAGGGTCACAATGAGCAGTTCTTC	CASSYVAGQGHNEQFF
TRBJ1-1	TRBV12-3/TRBV12-4	many	TRBD1	TGTGCCAGCAAGTCGGGACAGGGGGCTTCGAACACTGAAGCTTTCTTT	CASKSGQGASNTEAFF
TRBJ2-7	TRBV6-1	many	-	TGTGCCAGCAGTGTGGACTCCCCGAGCTACGAGCAGTACTTC	CASSVDSPSYEQYF
TRBJ2-7	TRBV6-5	many	-	TGTGCCAGTCGAACCGCTGGACTGGGGGGTTCCTACGAGCAGTACTTC	CASRTAGLGGSYEQYF
TRBJ2-3	TRBV4-1	-	TRBD2	TGCGCCAGCAGCCGCGGACTAGCGGGGGGGGGGGCGGATACGCAGTATTTT	CASSRGLAGGGADTQYF
TRBJ1-4	TRBV6-2/TRBV6-3	many	-	TGTGCCAGCAGTTACGGGACGAAAGCAACTAATGAAAAACTGTTTTTT	CASSYGTKATNEKLFF
TRBJ2-2	TRBV6-5	many	-	TGTGCCAGCAGGAGAGGGGACAAGAAGGCCGGGGAGCTGTTTTTT	CASRRGDKKAGELFF
TRBJ1-4	TRBV7-2	many	-	TGTGCCAGCACCTCAGGGGAAAGTAATGAAAAACTGTTTTTT	CASTSGESNEKLFF
TRBJ2-1	TRBV29-1	-	TRBD2	TGCAGTTCTAGCGGCTACAATGAGCAGTTCTTC	CSSSGYNEQFF
TRBJ2-1	TRBV10-3	-	TRBD2	TGTGCCATCAGTGAGAGCCTAGCGGGAGGTACCTTC	CAISESLAGGTF
TRBJ1-1	TRBV6-5	many	TRBD1	TGTGCCAGCAGTTACACAGGGGATATTTTCAACACTGAAGCTTTCTTT	CASSYTGDIFNTEAFF
TRBJ2-6	TRBV7-3	many	-	TGTGCCAGCAGCCACCCGACAGTATTATACTCTGGGGCCAACGTCCTGACTTTC	CASSHPTVLYSGANVLTF
TRBJ2-7	TRBV29-1	many	TRBD1	TGCAGCGTTCACAGGGGGGACGAGCAGTACTTC	CSVHRGDEQYF
TRBJ2-2	TRBV29-1	-	TRBD1	TGCAGCGTCGGGACAGGGGAGAGGACCGGGGAGCTGTTTTTT	CSVGTGERTGELFF
TRBJ2-5	TRBV7-2	many	TRBD2	TGTGCCAGCAGCTCGATAAGACTAGCGGGGCAAGAGACCCAGTACTTC	CASSSIRLAGQETQYF
TRBJ2-1	TRBV24-1	many	TRBD2	TGTGCCACCAGTGATTTCGCTAGCGGGAGAAACAATGAGCAGTTCTTC	CATSDFASGRNNEQFF
TRBJ2-7	TRBV6-6	few	-	TGTGCCAGCAGTTACCGTGCGGGTCCCAGCTCCTACGAGCAGTACTTC	CASSYRAGPSSYEQYF
TRBJ2-5	TRBV5-1	-	-	TGCGCCAGCAGCTTGGGGCCAGAAGAGACCCAGTACTTC	CASSLGPEETQYF
TRBJ1-1	TRBV4-2	many	TRBD1	TGTGCCAGCAGCCAAGACCACTCCGGGACAGGGCTAGACCCTGAAGCTTTCTTT	CASSQDHSGTGLDPEAFF
TRBJ2-3	TRBV5-1	-	-	TGCGCCAGCAGCTTGGGTACAGCTCGCACAGATACGCAGTATTTT	CASSLGTARTDTQYF
TRBJ2-3	TRBV28	few	TRBD2	TGTGCCAGCAGTTTTACCCTCCTAGCGGGACCCACAGATACGCAGTATTTT	CASSFTLLAGPTDTQYF
TRBJ2-3	TRBV7-9	many	-	TGTGCCAGCAGCTACACGGGCAGGGATACTCTCAGCACAGATACGCAGTATTTT	CASSYTGRDTLSTDTQYF
TRBJ1-2	TRBV5-1	-	-	TGCGCCAGCAGCTTGGAGTATACAGGGAACAATGGCTACACCTTC	CASSLEYTGNNGYTF
TRBJ2-7	TRBV7-2	many	TRBD1	TGTGCCAGCAGCTCGCGGGACAGGGTCTACGAGCAGTACTTC	CASSSRDRVYEQYF
TRBJ2-7	TRBV7-9	-	TRBD1	TGTGCCAGCAGCTTCGCAAGGACAGGGTCGGGCGAGCAGTACTTC	CASSFARTGSGEQYF
TRBJ2-5	TRBV7-8	many	-	TGTGCCAGCAGCTTCCCAGGGGGGGGAAGGGAGACCCAGTACTTC	CASSFPGGGRETQYF
TRBJ2-5	TRBV29-1	-	TRBD1	TGCAGCGTCGACGGGGTGCAGGGGGCAGAGACCCAGTACTTC	CSVDGVQGAETQYF
TRBJ2-6	TRBV20-1	-	-	TGCAGTGCTGGAGGAAGGGGGAACTCTGGGGCCAACGTCCTGACTTTC	CSAGGRGNSGANVLTF
TRBJ1-6	TRBV6-1	many	-	TGTGCCACCCGAGAGGCTAATTCACCCCTCCACTTT	CATREANSPLHF
TRBJ1-1	TRBV14	many	-	TGTGCCAGCAGCCCGGGGTTACAGGGAGGTACGTGGACTGAAGCTTTCTTT	CASSPGLQGGTWTEAFF
TRBJ1-2	TRBV28	few	-	TGTGCCAGCAGTGCTAAGGGTCATGGCTACACCTTC	CASSAKGHGYTF
TRBJ2-5	TRBV7-4	once	-	TGTGCCAGCAGCTTAGGGTCCTCGATCCAAGAGACCCAGTACTTC	CASSLGSSIQETQYF
TRBJ2-2	TRBV29-1	-	-	TGCAGCGTGGTCCACGGCACCGGGGAGCTGTTTTTT	CSVVHGTGELFF
TRBJ2-1	TRBV6-2/TRBV6-3	many	TRBD2	TGTGCCAGCAGTTCCCAACTACTAGCGGAGGGGAATGAGCAGTTCTTC	CASSSQLLAEGNEQFF
TRBJ1-1	TRBV28	many	-	TGTGCCAGCAGTTTGAAGGGAAGTAAGAACACTGAAGCTTTCTTT	CASSLKGSKNTEAFF